Below, 21 T cell receptor beta chains from the same sample are listed, as sequenced in a study of sequential checkpoint blockade in melanoma. Sequencing was performed with immunoSEQ multiplex PCR; in TCRdb, only in-frame clones are kept and a portion is missing. The sample records 15,000 to 20,000 clones, more than 75% being singletons. The treatment was: randomized to nivolumab then ipilimumab (arm A) or the reverse (arm B). The sequences come from CD8+ T cells sorted from blood (inferred from file names), collected from a patient given nivolumab and ipilimumab in sequence. The receptors were gathered from a human donor with melanoma.

The V gene is TRBV4-3, the J gene TRBJ2-7; 7 bases map to TRBD2. V dropped 0 bases and J dropped 4; count of bases not matched to a gene: 6. From germline, CDR1 is LGHNA and CDR2 YSLEER. There are 15 residues in the CDR3. The CDR3 DNA reads as TGCGCCAGCAGCCAAGAGGGGAGGGGCTCGTACGAGCAGTACTTC. Protein sequence: CASSQEGRGSYEQYF.

There are a few counts of this clone. The chain recombines TRBV5-3 with TRBJ2-7, with TRBD2 identical over 7 bases. TRBV5-3 is treated as an ORF (open reading frame) with a function not yet certain. The CDR3 extends over 15 amino acids. V lost 6 bases to trimming and J lost 3 bases; unmatched junction nucleotides: 12. The CDR3 spells CARNSTSGKHYEQYF. CDR3 bases: TGTGCCAGAAATTCGACAAGCGGGAAACACTACGAGCAGTACTTC.

The gene calls are TRBV4-3 and TRBJ2-7; D unresolved. V was cut by 0 bases and J by 0 bases, with 6 bases left in between. The CDR3 extends over 14 amino acids. Looked up from germline, CDR1 is LGHNA and CDR2 is YSLEER. The CDR3 nucleotides are TGCGCCAGCAGCCAAGATTCGGGCTCCTACGAGCAGTACTTC. It specifies CASSQDSGSYEQYF.

The chain has TRBV6-5 and TRBJ2-7; a possible D gene is TRBD2 (6 bases). The CDR3 spans 12 residues. Germline CDR1 is MNHEY and CDR2 is SVGAGI. V was pared by 7 bases and J by 5 bases, with 12 bases between. CDR3 sequence reads: CASTWGDHEQYF. CDR3 bases: TGTGCCAGCACCTGGGGGGATCACGAGCAGTACTTC.

The genes are TRBV7-9 and TRBJ1-5, with 7 positions matching TRBD1. CDR1 and CDR2 (germline): SEHNR, FQNEAQ (reference sequence). The CDR3 consists of 13 residues. With 5 bases clipped from V and 6 bases from J, the junction kept 4 bases outside the gene matches. CDR3 protein: CASSPPGGQPQHF. The CDR3 DNA follows: TGTGCCAGCAGCCCCCCAGGGGGTCAGCCCCAGCATTTT.

The V call is TRBV5-1, the J call TRBJ1-1; tentative D call: TRBD1 (6 bases). In germline, CDR1 is SGHRS, CDR2 YFSETQ. This CDR3 is built from 16 residues. Trimming removed 4 bases at V and 0 bases at J, with 16 bases between. CDR3 in DNA: TGCGCCAGCAGCCTGTATACAGGGCTCATGAACACTGAAGCTTTCTTT. Protein product: CASSLYTGLMNTEAFF. Complete variable domain (other parts from reference TRBV5-1 and TRBJ1-1): KAGVTQTPRYLIKTRGQQVTLSCSPISGHRSVSWYQQTPGQGLQFLFEYFSETQRNKGNFPGRFSGRQFSNSRSEMNVSTLELGDSALYLCASSLYTGLMNTEAFFGQGTRLTVV.

This clone turned up a few times. The chain couples TRBV7-9 to TRBJ2-7; TRBD1 matches 8 bases. The junction had 7 bases not matched to a gene; V was cut back by 5 bases and J by 4 bases. The CDR3 spans 14 residues. Looked up from germline, CDR1 is SEHNR and CDR2 is FQNEAQ (reference sequence). CDR3: CASSQTGVYYEQYF. CDR3 nucleotide sequence: TGTGCCAGCAGCCAGACAGGGGTCTATTACGAGCAGTACTTC.

The rearrangement joins TRBV4-1 to TRBJ2-7; 14 bases map to TRBD2. The CDR3 extends over 16 amino acids. The V gene's germline CDR1 is MGHRA and CDR2 YSYEKL. The ends lost 3 bases at V and 3 bases at J; junction bases unmatched: 4. The chain's CDR3 is CASSQGLAGVLYEQYF. CDR3 bases: TGCGCCAGCAGCCAGGGACTAGCGGGGGTCCTCTACGAGCAGTACTTC.

Written as DNA, the CDR3 is TGCGCCAGCAGCCAGTGGTGGACAGGGAGCCACGAGCAGTACTTC. It encodes CASSQWWTGSHEQYF. The gene calls are TRBV4-1 and TRBJ2-7, with 8 bases matching TRBD1. The CDR3 runs 15 residues. Germline CDR1 is MGHRA and CDR2 is YSYEKL. Germline trimming cut 3 bases from V and 5 bases from J; bases unmatched to any gene: 9.

The chain recombines TRBV9 with TRBJ2-7, with D hard to call. The CDR3 has 15 amino acids. Germline loops: CDR1 SGDLS, CDR2 YYNGEE. The V gene lost 4 bases and the J gene lost 2 bases, with 16 bases spanning the gap. The CDR3 spells CASSPHVEPAYEQYF. DNA of the CDR3: TGTGCCAGCAGCCCACACGTGGAGCCGGCCTACGAGCAGTACTTC.

V gene TRBV18 combines with J gene TRBJ2-7; TRBD2 aligns across 9 bases. V was pared by 3 bases and J by 0 bases, with 6 bases of the junction left unmatched. CDR3 length: 16 residues. Germline V gene data show CDR1 as KGHSH and CDR2 as LQKENI. CDR3 amino acids: CASSPVTSGSSYEQYF. The CDR3 DNA reads as TGTGCCAGCTCACCGGTGACTAGCGGTAGCTCCTACGAGCAGTACTTC. Drawing the rest from reference TRBV18 and TRBJ2-7, the complete variable domain is NAGVMQNPRHLVRRRGQEARLRCSPMKGHSHVYWYRQLPEEGLKFMVYLQKENIIDESGMPKERFSAEFPKEGPSILRIQQVVRGDSAAYFCASSPVTSGSSYEQYFGPGTRLTVT.

The chain carries TRBV2 and TRBJ2-7; 9 nucleotides align to TRBD1. Germline CDR1 SNHLY, CDR2 FYNNEI. J gave up 2 bases and V 6 bases, and 8 bases lay outside the gene matches. This CDR3 has 15 amino acids. CDR3 bases: TGTGCCAGCAGAAAAGGGACAGGGCTCGCCTACGAGCAGTACTTC. This codes for CASRKGTGLAYEQYF.

A remark on this clone: Other DNA variants within this sample encode the same CDR3. The gene calls are TRBV7-9 and TRBJ1-5; D unresolved. V lost 6 bases and J 0 bases, leaving 6 bases between the germline ends. CDR3 length equals 13 residues. CDR1 SEHNR and CDR2 FQNEAQ come from the germline V gene (reference sequence). The DNA for the CDR3 is TGTGCCAGCAGTCCTAATAGCAATCAGCCCCAGCATTTT. It codes for CASSPNSNQPQHF.

V and J are TRBV7-9 and TRBJ2-5, with 11 positions matching TRBD2. V lost 3 bases and J lost 1; bases outside the gene matches: 4. Germline lookup yields CDR1 SEHNR and CDR2 FQNEAQ (reference sequence). The CDR3 runs to 16 residues. CDR3 loop: CASSFKTSGGQETQYF. DNA of the CDR3: TGTGCCAGCAGCTTCAAAACTAGCGGGGGCCAAGAGACCCAGTACTTC.

This clone was seen once. The rearrangement links TRBV9 to TRBJ2-7; TRBD2 matches 11 bases. Germline CDR1 reads SGDLS; CDR2 reads YYNGEE. V lost 4 bases and J lost 4; bases outside the gene matches: 10. This CDR3 has 16 amino acids. This CDR3 is CASSSAIAGGPYEQYF. CDR3 bases: TGTGCCAGCAGCTCAGCTATAGCGGGAGGGCCTTACGAGCAGTACTTC.

The chain is built from TRBV4-3 and TRBJ2-7; possibly TRBD2 for D (5 bases). This CDR3 is 16 amino acids long. The V end was cut by 0 bases, the J end by 0 bases, with 12 bases between. The germline V gene encodes CDR1 LGHNA and CDR2 YSLEER. CDR3: CASSQDTTGSSYEQYF. CDR3 in DNA: TGCGCCAGCAGCCAAGATACGACGGGGAGCTCCTACGAGCAGTACTTC.

V and J are TRBV4-1 and TRBJ2-1; maybe TRBD2 (6 bases). The length of the CDR3 is 15 residues. Trimming took off 4 bases at V and 0 bases at J, with 10 bases between the two ends. Germline CDR1 and CDR2: MGHRA and YSYEKL. The CDR3: CASSLGGSSYNEQFF. The CDR3 DNA sequence: TGCGCCAGCAGCCTAGGAGGGAGCTCCTACAATGAGCAGTTCTTC.

The chain is built from TRBV28 and TRBJ2-7, with D possibly being TRBD2 (6 bases). Trimming left V 2 bases short and J 4 bases short, with 18 bases between. The CDR3 loop spans 16 amino acids. Per germline, CDR1 MDHEN and CDR2 SYDVKM. The CDR3 bases are TGTGCCAGCAGTTTACCTTCCGGGACTGGCTTTTACGAGCAGTACTTC. Protein product: CASSLPSGTGFYEQYF.

V and J are TRBV7-2 and TRBJ1-1; no definite D call. Trimming pared 3 bases from V and 3 bases from J, leaving 8 bases between. Germline loops: CDR1 SGHTA, CDR2 FQGNSA. The CDR3 length is 13 residues. CDR3 DNA: TGTGCCAGCAGCTTGGTCGTAGACACTGAAGCTTTCTTT. The encoded protein is CASSLVVDTEAFF.

J is TRBJ2-7 and V is TRBV9; 11 bases are shared with TRBD2. V was clipped by 0 bases and J by 4 bases; unmatched bases: 18. Germline CDR1 reads SGDLS; CDR2 reads YYNGEE. This CDR3 is 20 amino acids long. Here the CDR3 DNA reads TGTGCCAGCAGCGTAGGTTACACCGCTGGGACTAGCGGAGCCTATTACGAGCAGTACTTC. Protein sequence: CASSVGYTAGTSGAYYEQYF.

This rearrangement joins TRBV10-2 to TRBJ1-2; D may be TRBD1 (6 bases). Trimming stripped 0 bases from V and 4 bases from J, with 15 bases between. Germline V gene data show CDR1 as WSHSY and CDR2 as SAAADI. CDR3 size: 16 residues. In nucleotides, the CDR3 is TGCGCCAGCAGTGAGTCCCCGACAGGCGCGGGCTATGGCTACACCTTC. As protein: CASSESPTGAGYGYTF.